This paragraph reports one T cell receptor beta chain. This entry is derived from a study of T cell changes during pregnancy in multiple sclerosis. The CDR3 covers 14 residues. Trimming pared 6 bases from V and 4 bases from J, leaving 15 bases between. Germline V gene data show CDR1 as KGHSH and CDR2 as LQKENI. Data came from immunoSEQ multiplex PCR; TCRdb stores just in-frame clones and leaves some out. The profile shows over 90,000 clones, around 93% of them singletons. Sequencing was performed on peripheral blood, taken before pregnancy. The clonotype originates from a female donor with multiple sclerosis, enrolled in a pregnancy study. This chain joins TRBV18 and TRBJ1-1; maybe TRBD1 (5 bases). CDR3 nucleotide sequence: TGTGCCAGCTCCATAAGGGGCTACGTCACTGAAGCTTTCTTT. Residues: CASSIRGYVTEAFF.